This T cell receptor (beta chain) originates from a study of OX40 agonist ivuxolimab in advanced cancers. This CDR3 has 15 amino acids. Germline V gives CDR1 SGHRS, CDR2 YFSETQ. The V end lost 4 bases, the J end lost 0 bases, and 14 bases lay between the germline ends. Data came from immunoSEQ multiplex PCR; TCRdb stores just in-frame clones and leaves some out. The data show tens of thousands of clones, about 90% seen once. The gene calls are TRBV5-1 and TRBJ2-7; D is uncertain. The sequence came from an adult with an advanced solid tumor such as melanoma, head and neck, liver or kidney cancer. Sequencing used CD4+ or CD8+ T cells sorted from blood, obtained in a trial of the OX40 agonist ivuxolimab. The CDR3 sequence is CASSLPSQFSYEQYF. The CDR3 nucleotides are TGCGCCAGCAGCCTACCTTCTCAATTCTCCTACGAGCAGTACTTC.